Each of the 32 T cell receptor beta chains below was sequenced from the same sample in a study of Graves' ophthalmopathy and Graves' hyperthyroidism (dated by TCRdb to 2017 to 2018). The sequencing machine was an Illumina HiSeq 2000. For repertoire sequencing, TCR beta CDR3 regions were amplified from RNA transcripts. A first-round RT-PCR used HTBI primers with the Qiagen OneStep RT-PCR kit, followed by a second-round multiplex PCR, size selection and purification. Using fastp at Q25 and MiXCR, TCRdb reprocessed the public reads and kept productive beta chains. Duplicate CDR3 protein sequences are folded into a single record with the most common DNA and genes. This sample is represented by 300,000 to 400,000 distinct CDR3 sequences; about 15% of them were singletons. Approximately 2.4% of the sample is taken by the ten largest. The source material was peripheral blood. The receptors originated from an adult woman with stable Graves' hyperthyroidism.

J is TRBJ2-1 and V is TRBV6-5; 7 bases are shared with TRBD2. V lost 0 bases, J lost 8 bases, and 1 base stayed unmatched. This CDR3 contains 13 residues. CDR1 and CDR2 (germline): MNHEY, SVGAGI. The CDR3 coding sequence is TGTGCCAGCAGTTACTCGGGGAGGGATGAGCAGTTCTTC. Translating it yields CASSYSGRDEQFF.

This clonotype was counted between two and nine times. The genes are TRBV27 and TRBJ2-7; D tentatively reads TRBD1 or TRBD2 (6 bases each). The V and J ends lost 5 bases and 3 bases respectively, with 17 bases between them. The CDR3 extends over 15 amino acids. In germline, CDR1 is MNHEY, CDR2 SMNVEV (reference sequence). The DNA of the CDR3 is TGTGCCAGCAGTGAATCCAGGGGACTCAACTACGAGCAGTACTTC. Protein product: CASSESRGLNYEQYF.

This clonotype was seen at least ten times. Written as DNA, the CDR3 is TGTGCCAGCAGCCGCCTAGCGGGAGGGACCTACGAGCAGTACTTC. Residues: CASSRLAGGTYEQYF. This chain uses TRBV7-2 with TRBJ2-7, with 12 positions matching TRBD2. The CDR3 has 15 amino acids. The germline gives CDR1 SGHTA, CDR2 FQGNSA. With V trimmed by 5 bases and J by 2 bases, 4 bases remained unmatched. The variable domain in full, with the rest retrieved from reference TRBV7-2 and TRBJ2-7, is GAGVSQSPSNKVTEKGKDVELRCDPISGHTALYWYRQSLGQGLEFLIYFQGNSAPDKSGLPSDRFSAERTGGSVSTLTIQRTQQEDSAVYLCASSRLAGGTYEQYFGPGTRLTVT.

This clonotype was seen many times. V and J are TRBV5-1 and TRBJ2-2, with 9 bases lining up with TRBD1. Germline V lookup: CDR1 SGHRS, CDR2 YFSETQ. The ends lost 4 bases at V and 7 bases at J; junction bases unmatched: 11. The CDR3 covers 16 residues. In DNA form, the CDR3 reads TGCGCCAGCAGCGAACTAGGACAGGGGAGTGTCGGGGAGCTGTTTTTT. As protein: CASSELGQGSVGELFF.

Many counts were recorded for this clonotype. The chain employs TRBV19 and TRBJ1-5; 7 bases are shared with TRBD1. Germline V CDR1 and CDR2: LNHDA, SQIVND (reference sequence). The CDR3 is 15 amino acids. With V trimmed by 3 bases and J by 2 bases, 4 bases remained unmatched. This chain's CDR3 is CASSIDRVGNQPQHF. The CDR3 DNA sequence: TGTGCCAGTAGTATCGACAGGGTGGGCAATCAGCCCCAGCATTTT.

This clonotype was seen ten or more times. The chain is built from TRBV24-1 and TRBJ2-7; tentatively, D is TRBD1 (6 bases). Trimming shortened V by 8 bases and J by 3 bases, and 22 bases separated the two germline ends. The length of the CDR3 is 16 residues. Germline CDR1 is KGHDR and CDR2 is SFDVKD. CDR3 protein: CATTGQQGCEFYEQYF. CDR3 nucleotides: TGTGCCACCACCGGCCAACAGGGATGTGAGTTCTACGAGCAGTACTTC.

The rearrangement links TRBV19 to TRBJ2-2; 10 positions match TRBD2. Germline V gives CDR1 LNHDA, CDR2 SQIVND (reference sequence). With V trimmed by 3 bases and J by 0 bases, 16 bases remained unmatched. The CDR3 is 21 amino acids. The DNA for the CDR3 is TGTGCCAGTAGTATGTTTGGGCTAGCGGGAGAGAACAGCCCGAACACCGGGGAGCTGTTTTTT. This gives the protein CASSMFGLAGENSPNTGELFF.

This clonotype showed up just a few times. Being one base from a much bigger clone, this may be a read error. This chain connects TRBV6-2 or TRBV6-3 to TRBJ2-5; weak D call: TRBD2 (5 bases). This CDR3 has 15 amino acids. The germline V gene has CDR1 MNHEY and CDR2 SVGEGT. The CDR3 is CASSYTASNQETKYF. The CDR3 bases are TGTGCCAGCAGTTACACGGCTAGCAACCAAGAGACCAAGTACTTC.

This rearrangement joins TRBV27 to TRBJ2-7; D might be TRBD1 (6 bases). The CDR3 has 14 amino acids. Germline lookup yields CDR1 MNHEY and CDR2 SMNVEV (reference sequence). V lost 3 bases and J lost 3, with 12 bases in between. CDR3 coding DNA: TGTGCCAGCAGTTTGCTGGACAGACTCTACGAGCAGTACTTC. Protein sequence: CASSLLDRLYEQYF.

The chain joins TRBV11-2 to TRBJ2-7, with 8 bases aligning to TRBD2. CDR1 and CDR2 from the germline V gene are SGHAT and FQNNGV. The CDR3 length is 16 residues. Trimming cost V 7 bases and J 2 bases; bases outside gene matches: 13. The CDR3 region is CASNQNPGGITYEQYF. The CDR3 nucleotides read TGTGCCAGCAACCAAAACCCGGGGGGGATTACCTACGAGCAGTACTTC.

This clonotype was picked up a small number of times. At one of its ends the junction is not consistent with the germline gene, which may arise from a read error. The V gene is TRBV3-1, the J gene TRBJ2-5; no firm D call. Germline CDR1 is LGHDT and CDR2 is YNNKEL (reference sequence). The CDR3 sequence is 11 residues long. The CDR3 coding sequence is TGTGCCAACACCCTCAAAGAGGCCCAGTACTTC. Its protein product is CANTLKEAQYF.

This clonotype was counted many times. This chain uses TRBV29-1 with TRBJ2-7; D unclear. The germline V gene encodes CDR1 SQVTM and CDR2 ANQGSEA. Deletions cut 5 bases from V and 0 bases from J, with 11 bases between. The CDR3 totals 13 residues. The chain's CDR3 is CSVQGLHSYEQYF. CDR3 coding DNA: TGCAGCGTTCAAGGCCTACACTCCTACGAGCAGTACTTC.

This clonotype has at least ten counts. The V and J genes are TRBV28 and TRBJ1-6; D remains unclear. Germline assignment: CDR1 MDHEN and CDR2 SYDVKM. V lost 2 bases, J lost 9 bases, and 2 bases lay in between. This CDR3 spans 11 amino acids. The CDR3 DNA is TGTGCCAGCAGTTTACGTTCACCCCTCCACTTT. Translating it yields CASSLRSPLHF. The whole variable domain, filled in from reference TRBV28 and TRBJ1-6, reads DVKVTQSSRYLVKRTGEKVFLECVQDMDHENMFWYRQDPGLGLRLIYFSYDVKMKEKGDIPEGYSVSREKKERFSLILESASTNQTSMYLCASSLRSPLHFGNGTRLTVT.

For this clonotype: Germline is not matched at one junction end, which may reflect a read error. The chain has TRBV20-1 and TRBJ2-4, with 10 bases lining up with TRBD2. The germline V gene has CDR1 DFQATT and CDR2 SNEGSKA (reference sequence). This CDR3 comprises 16 residues. This CDR3 is CSANKAGGVAKNIKYF. CDR3 nucleotide sequence: TGCAGTGCCAACAAAGCGGGAGGGGTAGCCAAAAACATTAAGTACTTC.

This clonotype was seen many times. The rearrangement links TRBV18 to TRBJ2-5, with TRBD2 identical over 7 bases. Germline values: CDR1 KGHSH, CDR2 LQKENI. The junction had 8 bases not matched to a gene; V was cut back by 6 bases and J by 4 bases. This CDR3 comprises 14 residues. The CDR3 nucleotides read TGTGCCAGCTCTCCCAGCGGGATGGGAGAGACCCAGTACTTC. This gives the protein CASSPSGMGETQYF.

This clonotype has a count of ten or more. The chain links TRBV7-9 to TRBJ2-5, with D possibly TRBD2 on 6 matching bases. CDR1 and CDR2 (germline): SEHNR, FQNEAQ (reference sequence). V lost 8 bases and J lost 4, with 8 bases in between. The CDR3 sequence is 11 residues long. CDR3 nucleotides: TGTGCCAGCTTGGGAGGAGAGACCCAGTACTTC. This codes for CASLGGETQYF.

This clonotype was counted at least ten times. This chain connects TRBV5-1 to TRBJ1-2; D is unresolved. Germline CDR1 reads SGHRS; CDR2 reads YFSETQ. V was clipped by 6 bases and J by 3 bases, with 12 bases between them. CDR3 length: 13 amino acids. This CDR3 reads CASKGSEDYGYTF. The CDR3 coding sequence is TGCGCCAGCAAAGGATCAGAAGACTATGGCTACACCTTC.

This chain connects TRBV12-3 or TRBV12-4 to TRBJ2-5; unclear D gene. The CDR3 contains 14 residues. Trimming left V 0 bases short and J 5 bases short, with 10 bases between. CDR3 bases: TGTGCCAGCAGTTTAGCGCTCCAGACCGAGACCCAGTACTTC. It specifies CASSLALQTETQYF.

The table lists this clonotype with many counts. The genes are TRBV5-1 and TRBJ2-7; perhaps TRBD1 as D (6 bases). Germline V CDR1 and CDR2: SGHRS, YFSETQ. V lost 3 bases and J lost 2, with 15 bases in between. The CDR3 has 15 amino acids. CDR3 nucleotide sequence: TGCGCCAGCAGCTGGGACAAAAAGATCCCCTACGAGCAGTACTTC. It encodes CASSWDKKIPYEQYF.

This chain links TRBV29-1 with TRBJ2-2; possibly TRBD2 for D (7 bases). Germline V lookup: CDR1 SQVTM, CDR2 ANQGSEA. V shed 7 bases and J shed 7 bases, with 19 bases lying between them. CDR3 size: 14 residues. The CDR3 protein is CSAEMGAGDGELFF. CDR3 nucleotide sequence: TGCAGCGCCGAGATGGGGGCGGGGGACGGGGAGCTGTTTTTT.

This clonotype came up many times. V and J are TRBV2 and TRBJ2-2; D remains ambiguous. The germline gives CDR1 SNHLY, CDR2 FYNNEI. The CDR3 spans 14 residues. V lost 2 bases to trimming and J lost 5 bases, with 9 bases between them. CDR3 in DNA: TGTGCCAGCAGTGAATCCTCGGTGACCGGGGAGCTGTTTTTT. Residues: CASSESSVTGELFF.

This chain connects TRBV2 to TRBJ2-4; D unclear. The CDR3 consists of 15 residues. Germline assignment: CDR1 SNHLY and CDR2 FYNNEI. V was clipped by 6 bases and J by 1 base, with 13 bases between them. CDR3 coding DNA: TGTGCCAGCAGGGACCTTACCATTGCCAAAAACATTCAGTACTTC. It translates to CASRDLTIAKNIQYF.

This chain connects TRBV28 to TRBJ2-5, with unresolved D. V lost 7 bases and J lost 2, with 11 bases in between. The CDR3 sequence is 13 residues long. Germline CDR1 is MDHEN and CDR2 is SYDVKM. CDR3: CASIDSGQETQYF. The CDR3 nucleotides read TGTGCCAGCATCGATTCCGGGCAAGAGACCCAGTACTTC. The full variable domain, rest sourced from reference TRBV28 and TRBJ2-5, is DVKVTQSSRYLVKRTGEKVFLECVQDMDHENMFWYRQDPGLGLRLIYFSYDVKMKEKGDIPEGYSVSREKKERFSLILESASTNQTSMYLCASIDSGQETQYFGPGTRLLVL.

This clonotype was counted at least ten times. V and J are TRBV28 and TRBJ1-3; 7 nucleotides match TRBD1. The trim removed 6 bases at V and 5 bases at J, leaving 7 bases unmatched. The germline CDR1 and CDR2 sequences are MDHEN and SYDVKM. CDR3 length: 14 residues. The CDR3, as DNA: TGTGCCAGCAGCTGGACAGGCCCACGAAACACCATATATTTT. Protein: CASSWTGPRNTIYF.

The table lists this clonotype with many counts. This chain joins TRBV6-1 and TRBJ2-7; D is possibly TRBD2 (6 bases). With 7 bases removed from V and 2 bases from J, the gap between germline ends came to 15 bases. Germline loops: CDR1 MNHNS, CDR2 SASEGT. This CDR3 region has 14 residues. This chain's CDR3 is CASTPPGGPYEQYF. DNA of the CDR3: TGTGCCAGCACCCCCCCCGGGGGACCCTACGAGCAGTACTTC.

This clonotype appeared many times. The chain is built from TRBV18 and TRBJ2-7; tentatively, D is TRBD2 (6 bases). Per the germline V gene, CDR1 is KGHSH and CDR2 is LQKENI. Trimming left V 2 bases short and J 3 bases short, with 11 bases between. This CDR3 is built from 14 residues. The CDR3 protein is CASSPGAGSYEQYF. The CDR3 DNA reads TGTGCCAGCTCACCAGGGGCGGGGAGCTACGAGCAGTACTTC.

This clonotype was observed many times. The chain links TRBV6-1 to TRBJ1-6; D remains unclear. Germline assignment: CDR1 MNHNS and CDR2 SASEGT. CDR3 length: 14 residues. Trimming stripped 1 base from V and 9 bases from J, with 10 bases between. Written as DNA, the CDR3 is TGTGCCAGCAGTGAAGACACGTGGGGTTCACCCCTCCACTTT. It translates to CASSEDTWGSPLHF.

The table lists this clonotype with many counts. This chain links TRBV24-1 with TRBJ1-2; D gene ambiguous. The V end was cut by 0 bases, the J end by 6 bases, with 4 bases between. Germline V CDR1 and CDR2: KGHDR, SFDVKD. This CDR3 has 12 residues. The chain's CDR3 is CATSDLVNGYTF. The CDR3 DNA is TGTGCCACCAGTGATTTGGTTAATGGCTACACCTTC.

This clonotype was seen at least ten times. The rearrangement uses TRBV12-3 or TRBV12-4 and TRBJ2-5; 10 bases map to TRBD1. With V trimmed by 5 bases and J by 3 bases, 3 bases remained unmatched. The CDR3 runs 14 residues. CDR3 residues: CASSRGQGEETQYF. The CDR3 DNA reads TGTGCCAGCAGTCGAGGACAGGGGGAAGAGACCCAGTACTTC.

In its sample, this clonotype was seen many times. The chain links TRBV6-1 to TRBJ2-5, with D perhaps matching TRBD2 (6 bases). In germline, CDR1 is MNHNS, CDR2 SASEGT. The CDR3 extends over 15 amino acids. V was clipped by 2 bases and J by 1 base, with 11 bases between them. The CDR3 DNA follows: TGTGCCAGCAGTGAATTTGGGACTCGCCAAGAGACCCAGTACTTC. Its translation: CASSEFGTRQETQYF.

The CDR3 region has the DNA TGTGCTAGTGGTCTTGAACCCTACGAGCAGTACTTC. The encoded protein is CASGLEPYEQYF. The rearrangement links TRBV12-5 to TRBJ2-5; D not certain. The J call may not be correct, given that the DNA end is closer to TRBJ2-7. Germline CDR1 is LGHNT and CDR2 is FRNRAP. This CDR3 is 12 amino acids long.

This clonotype occurred many times. The chain carries TRBV7-2 and TRBJ1-1; 7 nucleotides line up with TRBD1. The CDR3 sequence is 15 residues long. J lost 0 bases, V lost 0 bases, and 1 base had no gene match. Germline CDR1 is SGHTA and CDR2 is FQGNSA. As DNA, the CDR3 is TGTGCCAGCAGCTTAGCGACAGGGTTGAACACTGAAGCTTTCTTT. This sequence encodes CASSLATGLNTEAFF.